The 6 T cell receptor beta chains below were found in one sample sequenced in a study of T-cell memory formation after mild COVID-19. MiXCR, run by TCRdb on the 5' RACE reads, gives a single entry per CDR3 protein. The sample lists roughly 320,000 distinct CDR3 sequences, around 30% seen once, with 13% in the top ten. Sample: PBMCs or a T cell subset sorted from them (not recorded which). These receptor sequences come from an adult woman who had mild COVID-19 (a few samples of this study predate the infection). Cell type and time point are not known.

In this sample, this clonotype turned up a few times. The rearrangement joins TRBV12-3 or TRBV12-4 to TRBJ1-1; perhaps TRBD1 as D (6 bases). Trimming cost V 5 bases and J 4 bases, with 17 bases left between them. CDR3 length equals 15 residues. The CDR3 reads CASSLLQGAITEAFF. CDR3 coding DNA: TGTGCCAGCAGTCTCTTACAGGGAGCTATCACTGAAGCTTTCTTT.

This sequence joins TRBV7-9 and TRBJ2-1; 8 bases line up with TRBD2. V lost 2 bases and J lost 7; bases outside the gene matches: 10. CDR1 is SEHNR, CDR2 FQNEAQ, per germline (reference sequence). The CDR3 is 16 amino acids. The DNA of the CDR3 is TGTGCCAGCAGCTTACGGAGCGGGAGTCAGGGAAATGAGCAGTTCTTC. This encodes CASSLRSGSQGNEQFF.

There are a few counts of this clonotype. This chain connects TRBV27 to TRBJ2-7; TRBD2 matches at 7 bases. Germline CDR1 and CDR2: MNHEY and SMNVEV (reference sequence). V shed 2 bases and J 2 bases; nucleotides not matched to a gene: 9. This CDR3 comprises 16 residues. CDR3 bases: TGTGCCAGCAGTTTAAATGCTCTAGCGGACCCCTACGAGCAGTACTTC. It encodes CASSLNALADPYEQYF.

This clonotype was recorded a few times. The chain combines TRBV7-8 with TRBJ2-1, with 11 positions matching TRBD2. With V trimmed by 5 bases and J by 4 bases, 7 bases remained unmatched. The CDR3 is made up of 16 amino acids. Germline V CDR1 and CDR2: SGHVS, FQNEAQ. The CDR3 reads CASSINRLAGYNEQFF. The CDR3 region has the DNA TGTGCCAGCAGCATCAACAGACTAGCGGGGTACAATGAGCAGTTCTTC.

Only a few counts were recorded for this clonotype. The chain combines TRBV29-1 with TRBJ2-3; no clear D. From germline, CDR1 is SQVTM and CDR2 ANQGSEA. V was cut by 1 base and J by 7 bases, with 9 bases left in between. The CDR3 extends over 12 amino acids. CDR3 amino acids: CSVEVRQNTQYF. As DNA, the CDR3 is TGCAGCGTTGAAGTCAGGCAGAATACGCAGTATTTT.

This clonotype was counted between two and nine times. The V and J genes are TRBV14 and TRBJ2-5; D is uncertain. Germline loops: CDR1 SGHDN, CDR2 FVKESK. The length of the CDR3 is 19 residues. V lost 1 base and J 1 base, leaving 22 bases between the germline ends. CDR3 coding DNA: TGTGCCAGCAGCCAAGTTTTGGCTAGTTCTCCGTCTATCCAAGAGACCCAGTACTTC. This encodes CASSQVLASSPSIQETQYF. Drawing the rest from reference TRBV14 and TRBJ2-5, the complete variable domain is EAGVTQFPSHSVIEKGQTVTLRCDPISGHDNLYWYRRVMGKEIKFLLHFVKESKQDESGMPNNRFLAERTGGTYSTLKVQPAELEDSGVYFCASSQVLASSPSIQETQYFGPGTRLLVL.